The 18 T cell receptor beta chains presented below share a single source sample, sequenced in a study of immune evolution from preneoplasia to lung adenocarcinoma. Sequencing used immunoSEQ multiplex PCR; TCRdb keeps in-frame clones, though not all of them. Of about 3,400 clones listed, 70% to 75% are singletons. The source material was FFPE minimally invasive lung adenocarcinoma tissue. The source is a person between 60 and 79 years old with lung adenocarcinoma.

This sequence joins TRBV11-2 and TRBJ2-3; TRBD2 aligns across 14 bases. Germline V CDR1 and CDR2: SGHAT, FQNNGV. The CDR3 totals 18 residues. V was pared by 5 bases and J by 0 bases, with 7 bases of the junction left unmatched. The CDR3 DNA reads TGTGCCAGCAGCGGCGGGGGACTAGCGGGGGTTAGCACAGATACGCAGTATTTT. Its protein is CASSGGGLAGVSTDTQYF.

J is TRBJ2-5 and V is TRBV5-4; TRBD1 or TRBD2 may be the D gene (6 bases each). The CDR3 contains 13 residues. V was clipped by 4 bases and J by 5 bases, with 12 bases between them. Germline V gene data show CDR1 as SGHNT and CDR2 as YYREEE (reference sequence). CDR3 amino acids: CASSPRGGETQYF. CDR3 DNA sequence: TGTGCCAGCAGCCCCAGGGGAGGTGAGACCCAGTACTTC. The entire variable domain, with the rest obtained from reference TRBV5-4 and TRBJ2-5, is as follows: ETGVTQSPTHLIKTRGQQVTLRCSSQSGHNTVSWYQQALGQGPQFIFQYYREEENGRGNFPPRFSGLQFPNYSSELNVNALELDDSALYLCASSPRGGETQYFGPGTRLLVL.

Comment on this clone: A read error may produce the germline difference seen at one junction end. The genes are TRBV7-2 and TRBJ1-3; TRBD1 is a possible D gene (5 bases). Germline CDR1 and CDR2: SGHTA and FQGNSA. This CDR3 region has 15 residues. CDR3 loop: CASSLWLGQGNIIYF. DNA for the CDR3: TGTGCCAGCAGCTTATGGTTGGGTCAGGGAAACATCATATATTTT.

The rearrangement joins TRBV4-2 to TRBJ2-3; D possibly matches TRBD1 or TRBD2 (6 bases each). Trimming pared 4 bases from V and 1 base from J, leaving 15 bases between. CDR3 size: 16 residues. Germline values: CDR1 LGHNA, CDR2 YNFKEQ. CDR3 residues: CASSPRRGDRTDTQYF. DNA of the CDR3: TGTGCCAGCAGCCCCAGGAGGGGGGACCGCACAGATACGCAGTATTTT.

The rearrangement uses TRBV30 and TRBJ2-7, with D tentatively TRBD1 or TRBD2 (6 bases each). Between the trimmed V and J ends, which lost 0 bases and 2 bases, there was a span of 14 bases. Germline V gene sequence: CDR1 GTSNPN, CDR2 SVGIG (reference sequence). The CDR3 totals 15 residues. The CDR3 is CAWSVGGGATYEQYF. The CDR3 DNA is TGTGCCTGGAGTGTAGGAGGGGGAGCCACCTACGAGCAGTACTTC. The variable domain in full, completed from reference TRBV30 and TRBJ2-7, reads SQTIHQWPATLVQPVGSPLSLECTVEGTSNPNLYWYRQAAGRGLQLLFYSVGIGQISSEVPQNLSASRPQDRQFILSSKKLLLSDSGFYLCAWSVGGGATYEQYFGPGTRLTVT.

The chain carries TRBV6-4 and TRBJ2-3; 8 nucleotides line up with TRBD2. The CDR3 consists of 15 residues. CDR1 is MRHNA and CDR2 is SNTAGT in the germline V gene. J was trimmed by 5 bases and V by 3 bases; bases with no gene match: 7. Here the CDR3 DNA reads TGTGCCAGCAGTGAAAACGGGGGGGCCAAAGATACGCAGTATTTT. It codes for CASSENGGAKDTQYF.

In this sample, this clone turned up once. V gene TRBV5-6 combines with J gene TRBJ2-5; perhaps TRBD1 as D (6 bases). Trimming cost V 2 bases and J 2 bases, with 10 bases left between them. CDR1 and CDR2 from the germline V gene are SGHDT and YYEEEE. The CDR3 has 14 amino acids. The CDR3 spells CASSLWTAQETQYF. The CDR3 bases are TGTGCCAGCAGCTTATGGACAGCGCAAGAGACCCAGTACTTC. The complete variable domain, with remaining parts taken from reference TRBV5-6 and TRBJ2-5, reads DAGVTQSPTHLIKTRGQQVTLRCSPKSGHDTVSWYQQALGQGPQFIFQYYEEEERQRGNFPDRFSGHQFPNYSSELNVNALLLGDSALYLCASSLWTAQETQYFGPGTRLLVL.

This clone was recorded once. The chain combines TRBV7-2 with TRBJ1-5; D remains ambiguous. V dropped 2 bases and J dropped 7 bases, with 12 bases sitting between them. The CDR3 sequence is 14 residues long. Germline V CDR1 and CDR2: SGHTA, FQGNSA. This CDR3 is CASSLPGSWQPQHF. Here the CDR3 DNA reads TGTGCCAGCAGCTTACCGGGATCATGGCAGCCCCAGCATTTT.

V gene TRBV4-3 combines with J gene TRBJ1-4; D is unclear. The V end lost 0 bases, the J end lost 0 bases, and 14 bases lay between the germline ends. The germline CDR1 and CDR2 sequences are LGHNA and YSLEER. The CDR3 contains 18 residues. The chain's CDR3 is CASSQDVQDYATNEKLFF. Written as DNA, the CDR3 is TGCGCCAGCAGCCAAGATGTTCAGGACTATGCAACTAATGAAAAACTGTTTTTT.

This sequence joins TRBV4-3 and TRBJ2-1, with D hard to call. Germline-derived CDR1 and CDR2 are LGHNA and YSLEER. CDR3 length: 13 residues. The V end was cut by 3 bases, the J end by 7 bases, with 10 bases between. The CDR3 DNA sequence: TGCGCCAGCAGCCACGGGCAGGCAAATGAGCAGTTCTTC. This encodes CASSHGQANEQFF.

V is TRBV5-6 and J is TRBJ1-4, with 7 bases matching TRBD1. The CDR3 is made up of 15 amino acids. Germline CDR1 SGHDT, CDR2 YYEEEE. J was trimmed by 0 bases and V by 4 bases; bases with no gene match: 3. The DNA for the CDR3 is TGTGCCAGCAGCGGAACAGGGGCAACTAATGAAAAACTGTTTTTT. This encodes CASSGTGATNEKLFF.

The chain recombines TRBV5-1 with TRBJ1-6, with D maybe TRBD1 (5 bases). The CDR3 extends over 15 amino acids. The V gene's germline CDR1 is SGHRS and CDR2 YFSETQ. V was cut by 1 base and J by 9 bases, with 14 bases left in between. The CDR3: CASSLSQGKGSPLHF. CDR3 coding DNA: TGCGCCAGCAGCTTGAGCCAGGGAAAGGGTTCACCCCTCCACTTT.

J is TRBJ2-4 and V is TRBV11-3, with TRBD2 matching 11 bases. J gave up 3 bases and V 7 bases, and 8 bases lay outside the gene matches. Germline CDR1 and CDR2: SGHNT and YENEEA. The CDR3 is 16 amino acids. As DNA, the CDR3 is TGTGCCAGCACCGAAGCTAGCGGGGGGTACAAAAACATTCAGTACTTC. Amino acid sequence: CASTEASGGYKNIQYF.

This chain joins TRBV28 and TRBJ1-2; 9 nucleotides align to TRBD1. Looked up from germline, CDR1 is MDHEN and CDR2 is SYDVKM. V was pared by 7 bases and J by 8 bases, with 17 bases of the junction left unmatched. The CDR3 totals 16 residues. CDR3 in DNA: TGTGCCAGCACCCTAACCGGGACAGGGTTGGTGGAAGGCTACACCTTC. Residues: CASTLTGTGLVEGYTF.

The chain links TRBV6-6 to TRBJ2-3, with D unclear. In germline, CDR1 is MNHNY, CDR2 SVGAGI (reference sequence). V was shortened by 7 bases and J by 6 bases, with 20 bases between the two germline ends. This CDR3 contains 15 residues. CDR3 nucleotide sequence: TGTGCCAGCACTCCCGACGCCCGCTCCTTCGATACGCAGTATTTT. Translating it yields CASTPDARSFDTQYF.

The chain couples TRBV6-4 to TRBJ2-2; D is perhaps TRBD2 (6 bases). V dropped 4 bases and J dropped 0 bases, with 9 bases sitting between them. The germline V gene encodes CDR1 MRHNA and CDR2 SNTAGT. The length of the CDR3 is 15 residues. The CDR3 nucleotides read TGTGCCAGCAGTGTGGAGGGTTCGAACACCGGGGAGCTGTTTTTT. Translating it yields CASSVEGSNTGELFF.

The chain uses TRBV14 and TRBJ2-3; a weak D match, TRBD1 (5 bases). CDR1 SGHDN and CDR2 FVKESK come from the germline V gene. This CDR3 region has 13 residues. With 4 bases removed from V and 2 bases from J, the gap between germline ends came to 7 bases. The CDR3 loop is CASSRQFTDTQYF. The CDR3, as DNA: TGTGCCAGCAGCCGACAGTTCACAGATACGCAGTATTTT.

This chain connects TRBV2 to TRBJ2-7; 8 positions match TRBD1. CDR1 is SNHLY, CDR2 FYNNEI, per germline. Trimming at V came to 3 bases and at J to 6 bases, leaving 10 bases not matched to a gene. This CDR3 comprises 15 residues. DNA of the CDR3: TGTGCCAGCAGTGACCCACCCGGACAGGGCCCCGAGCAGTACTTC. This codes for CASSDPPGQGPEQYF.